The 18 T cell receptor beta chains below were found in one sample sequenced in a study of T cell changes during pregnancy in multiple sclerosis. The table came from immunoSEQ multiplex PCR; TCRdb's copy has only in-frame clones and leaves some out. The sample lists more than 75,000 clones, approximately 94% occurring once. Sequenced material: peripheral blood, taken in the third trimester of pregnancy. These receptors all stem from a female donor with multiple sclerosis, enrolled in a pregnancy study.

The rearrangement uses TRBV4-2 and TRBJ1-1; possibly TRBD1 for D (5 bases). This CDR3 is 14 amino acids long. Germline V lookup: CDR1 LGHNA, CDR2 YNFKEQ. The V gene lost 0 bases and the J gene lost 4 bases, with 9 bases spanning the gap. CDR3 DNA: TGTGCCAGCAGCCAAGAAGGGGTCTCCACTGAAGCTTTCTTT. Translated: CASSQEGVSTEAFF.

This sequence joins TRBV4-1 and TRBJ1-2; TRBD1 might be the D (6 bases). Per the germline V gene, CDR1 is MGHRA and CDR2 is YSYEKL. Trimming removed 2 bases from V and 6 bases from J, with 13 bases in between. The CDR3 is made up of 14 amino acids. CDR3 nucleotide sequence: TGCGCCAGCAGCCAATATGACAGGTACAATGGCTACACCTTC. As protein: CASSQYDRYNGYTF.

In its sample, this clone was seen a few times. The rearrangement links TRBV5-1 to TRBJ1-1; 7 bases map to TRBD1. The ends lost 4 bases at V and 1 base at J; junction bases unmatched: 4. The CDR3 spans 14 residues. From germline, CDR1 is SGHRS and CDR2 YFSETQ. CDR3 bases: TGCGCCAGCAGCGTGGGACAGACGAACACTGAAGCTTTCTTT. It translates to CASSVGQTNTEAFF.

Remarks on this clone: In the same sample, other DNA sequences code for this CDR3. The rearrangement links TRBV19 to TRBJ1-5; D is uncertain. Germline CDR1 and CDR2: LNHDA and SQIVND (reference sequence). The V end lost 1 base, the J end lost 6 bases, and 4 bases lay between the germline ends. CDR3 size: 12 residues. CDR3 residues: CASSIGGQPQHF. The CDR3 DNA sequence: TGTGCCAGTAGTATAGGCGGTCAGCCCCAGCATTTT.

The gene calls are TRBV7-3 and TRBJ2-3; perhaps TRBD2 as D (7 bases). Germline CDR1 and CDR2: SGHTA and FQGTGA. Deletions cut 4 bases from V and 8 bases from J, with 19 bases between. CDR3 length: 15 amino acids. The CDR3 here is CASSSDGGHGSTQYF. The CDR3 coding sequence is TGTGCCAGCAGCTCCGACGGGGGGCACGGTAGTACGCAGTATTTT.

The chain couples TRBV9 to TRBJ2-1, with TRBD2 matching 8 bases. With 5 bases clipped from V and 4 bases from J, the junction kept 8 bases outside the gene matches. The CDR3 spans 15 residues. CDR1 and CDR2 (germline): SGDLS, YYNGEE. CDR3 region: CASSESGGTYNEQFF. In nucleotides, the CDR3 is TGTGCCAGCAGTGAGAGCGGGGGAACTTACAATGAGCAGTTCTTC.

This CDR3 is CASSIGQGNTEAFF. In DNA, the CDR3 is TGTGCCAGTAGTATAGGACAGGGGAACACTGAAGCTTTCTTT. V and J are TRBV19 and TRBJ1-1; TRBD1 aligns across 7 bases. The ends lost 1 base at V and 1 base at J; junction bases unmatched: 0. The CDR3 extends over 14 amino acids. Germline V CDR1 and CDR2: LNHDA, SQIVND (reference sequence).

V and J are TRBV25-1 and TRBJ1-2, with D tentatively TRBD1 (5 bases). V gave up 8 bases and J gave up 8 bases, with 18 bases separating them. The germline V gene encodes CDR1 MGHDK and CDR2 SYGVNS. The CDR3 spans 13 residues. CDR3 DNA: TGTGCCAGCTCCTTCGTGGGGGGACGGGGCTACACCTTC. Translating it yields CASSFVGGRGYTF.

The chain uses TRBV29-1 and TRBJ2-3; D might be TRBD1 (5 bases). Germline loops: CDR1 SQVTM, CDR2 ANQGSEA. The CDR3 spans 13 residues. CDR3 nucleotides: TGCAGTTGCCAGGCAGGGAGCACAGATACGCAGTATTTT. This gives the protein CSCQAGSTDTQYF.

The rearrangement uses TRBV27 and TRBJ2-7; D may be TRBD2 (5 bases). This CDR3 spans 16 amino acids. Germline V gene lookup returns CDR1 MNHEY and CDR2 SMNVEV (reference sequence). V was shortened by 3 bases and J by 3 bases, with 18 bases between the two germline ends. The CDR3 DNA follows: TGTGCCAGCAGTTTGCTATTTTCGCTAGAGGGCTACGAGCAGTACTTC. Protein product: CASSLLFSLEGYEQYF.

This clone was recorded once. The chain carries TRBV5-1 and TRBJ1-2; 11 nucleotides agree with TRBD1. V trimming: 2 bases; J trimming: 7 bases; junction bases outside the gene matches: 7. The CDR3 runs to 15 residues. From germline, CDR1 is SGHRS and CDR2 YFSETQ. CDR3 bases: TGCGCCAGCAGCTTATCCGGACAGGGGGCCGGTGGCTACACCTTC. Translated, it gives CASSLSGQGAGGYTF. Filled out from reference TRBV5-1 and TRBJ1-2, the complete variable domain reads KAGVTQTPRYLIKTRGQQVTLSCSPISGHRSVSWYQQTPGQGLQFLFEYFSETQRNKGNFPGRFSGRQFSNSRSEMNVSTLELGDSALYLCASSLSGQGAGGYTFGSGTRLTVV.

The V and J genes are TRBV6-5 and TRBJ2-1; D might be TRBD2 (6 bases). Trimming left V 2 bases short and J 5 bases short, with 7 bases between. The CDR3 is made up of 13 amino acids. Germline loops: CDR1 MNHEY, CDR2 SVGAGI. The CDR3 sequence is CASSYPGDNEQFF. CDR3 bases: TGTGCCAGCAGTTACCCGGGGGACAATGAGCAGTTCTTC.

V is TRBV4-2 and J is TRBJ1-1, with D uncertain. Germline V gives CDR1 LGHNA, CDR2 YNFKEQ. The germline V and J ends were trimmed by 0 bases and 0 bases, with 11 bases remaining between them. The CDR3 is 16 residues long. The CDR3 DNA follows: TGTGCCAGCAGCCAAGATGTGAACAGACTGAACACTGAAGCTTTCTTT. Amino acids: CASSQDVNRLNTEAFF.

The rearrangement links TRBV9 to TRBJ2-2; D might be TRBD2 (6 bases). Germline CDR1 and CDR2: SGDLS and YYNGEE. V lost 3 bases and J lost 4, with 13 bases in between. The CDR3 extends over 15 amino acids. DNA for the CDR3: TGTGCCAGCAGCGGACTAGTTCGCAGCACCGGGGAGCTGTTTTTT. Translating it yields CASSGLVRSTGELFF.

This clone was seen a single time. The chain joins TRBV9 to TRBJ2-7; D gene uncertain. CDR1 SGDLS and CDR2 YYNGEE come from the germline V gene. V dropped 0 bases and J dropped 3 bases, with 7 bases sitting between them. The CDR3 has 13 amino acids. This CDR3 is CASSVGESYEQYF. The CDR3 DNA follows: TGTGCCAGCAGCGTAGGAGAGAGCTACGAGCAGTACTTC.

This chain joins TRBV6-1 and TRBJ1-1; the match to TRBD1 covers 12 bases. V shed 0 bases, J shed 4 bases, and the junction held 3 bases outside the gene matches. Germline loops: CDR1 MNHNS, CDR2 SASEGT. The CDR3 length is 16 residues. The CDR3 DNA reads as TGTGCCAGCAGTGAAGCAGGGACAGGGGGCCTCACTGAAGCTTTCTTT. Protein product: CASSEAGTGGLTEAFF.

The rearrangement joins TRBV19 to TRBJ2-3; perhaps TRBD1 as D (6 bases). The CDR3 runs 15 residues. With 4 bases removed from V and 3 bases from J, the gap between germline ends came to 14 bases. CDR1 and CDR2 from the germline V gene are LNHDA and SQIVND (reference sequence). In nucleotides, the CDR3 is TGTGCCAGTAGTACCGGACAGAGGAGAACAGATACGCAGTATTTT. Its protein is CASSTGQRRTDTQYF.

The chain is built from TRBV2 and TRBJ2-7; no firm D call. Germline loops: CDR1 SNHLY, CDR2 FYNNEI. V lost 6 bases to trimming and J lost 3 bases, with 6 bases between them. The CDR3 is 11 amino acids. The CDR3 DNA reads TGTGCCAGCAGCCCTTACTACGAGCAGTACTTC. Translation gives CASSPYYEQYF.